Sequencing of this T cell receptor (beta chain) was carried out in a study of T cell responses to AZD1222 COVID-19 vaccine. Germline CDR1 reads MNHEY; CDR2 reads SVGAGI. Trimming cost V 0 bases and J 7 bases, with 11 bases left between them. CDR3 size: 14 residues. Produced via immunoSEQ multiplex PCR; TCRdb's table is partial and in-frame only. The data show 50,000 to 60,000 clones, 70% to 80% seen once. J is TRBJ2-3 and V is TRBV6-5, with TRBD2 as a possible D gene (5 bases). This specimen was peripheral blood, taken 28 days after the second AZD1222 dose. The receptor was derived from an adult who received the AZD1222 COVID-19 vaccine. The CDR3 loop is CASSYSSSGNTQYF. CDR3 nucleotide sequence: TGTGCCAGCAGTTACTCGAGCTCCGGGAATACGCAGTATTTT.